This T cell receptor (beta chain) was obtained from a study of shared clonotypes between healthy human individuals. About the research overall: For every donor, three CD4 naive, three CD4 memory, two CD8 naive and one CD8 memory plates were used.

Between the trimmed V and J ends, which lost 3 bases and 6 bases, there was a span of 9 bases. Germline CDR1 GTSNPN, CDR2 SVGIG (reference sequence). CDR3 size: 11 residues. Profiling relied on immunoSEQ multiplex PCR, and the TCRdb table lists in-frame clones only, not all of them. The table includes about 870,000 clones, approximately 92% detected once. For this clone: Its specificity is unknown.

As defined, naive CD8 cells were CD45RO-negative and positively selected for CCR7, with terminally differentiated effector memory CD45RA+ cells excluded. Study-wide results and limits: Sharing across four donors was highest in naive CD4 (roughly 5%) and lowest in memory CD8 (about 0.4%). In this cohort, only blood was sampled, and tissue repertoires likely differ.

The sequence was obtained from a man aged 30-40 years in good health. The J gene is TRBJ2-7, the V gene TRBV30; a possible D gene is TRBD1 (5 bases). Sequencing input: naive CD8+ T cells sorted from blood. CDR3 amino acids: CAWRGVSEQYF. DNA for the CDR3: TGTGCCTGGAGAGGGGTTTCCGAGCAGTACTTC.